This T cell receptor (beta chain) was recorded in a study of T cells in tuberculosis. Measured with immunoSEQ multiplex PCR; TCRdb has only the in-frame clones, and not every one. The table lists some 41,000 clones, roughly 94% of them singletons. Overall study findings and caveats: Using the GMM-specific repertoire gave about 87% accuracy versus 60% to 70% with motifs.

Turning to this clone: The antigen is not known.

Trimming at V came to 7 bases and at J to 1 base, leaving 6 bases not matched to a gene. The CDR3 sequence is 15 residues long. Germline loops: CDR1 WNHNN, CDR2 SYGVQD (reference sequence). The rearrangement links TRBV10-1 to TRBJ2-2, with 7 bases matching TRBD2. Material for sequencing was PBMCs. The TCR was taken from a donor aged 10-35 years with latent tuberculosis or without tuberculosis infection. Some clones in this sample may be carry-over from other donors' samples. The CDR3 nucleotides read TGCGCCAGCACCGACGGCGGGAGGAACACCGGGGAGCTGTTTTTT. Protein product: CASTDGGRNTGELFF.